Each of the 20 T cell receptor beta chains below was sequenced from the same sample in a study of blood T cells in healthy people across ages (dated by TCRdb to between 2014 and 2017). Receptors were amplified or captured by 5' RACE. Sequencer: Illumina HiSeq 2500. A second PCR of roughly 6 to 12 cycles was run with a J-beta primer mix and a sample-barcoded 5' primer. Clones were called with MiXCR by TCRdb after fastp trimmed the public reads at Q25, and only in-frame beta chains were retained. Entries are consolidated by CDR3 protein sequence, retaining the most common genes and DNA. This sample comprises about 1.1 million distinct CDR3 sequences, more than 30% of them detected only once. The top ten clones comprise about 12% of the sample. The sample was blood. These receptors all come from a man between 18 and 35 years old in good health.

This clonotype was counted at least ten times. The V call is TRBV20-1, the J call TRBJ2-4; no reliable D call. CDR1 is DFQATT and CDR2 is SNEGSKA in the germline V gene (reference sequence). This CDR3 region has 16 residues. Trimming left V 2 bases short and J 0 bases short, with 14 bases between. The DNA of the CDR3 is TGCAGTGCTAGAATTCAGCAGGAACTAGCCAAAAACATTCAGTACTTC. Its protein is CSARIQQELAKNIQYF.

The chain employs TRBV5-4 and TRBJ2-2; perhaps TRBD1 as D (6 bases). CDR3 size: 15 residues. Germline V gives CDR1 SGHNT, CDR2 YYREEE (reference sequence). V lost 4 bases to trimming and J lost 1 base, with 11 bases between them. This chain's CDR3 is CASSMDSLNTGELFF. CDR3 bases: TGTGCCAGCAGCATGGACAGTTTGAACACCGGGGAGCTGTTTTTT.

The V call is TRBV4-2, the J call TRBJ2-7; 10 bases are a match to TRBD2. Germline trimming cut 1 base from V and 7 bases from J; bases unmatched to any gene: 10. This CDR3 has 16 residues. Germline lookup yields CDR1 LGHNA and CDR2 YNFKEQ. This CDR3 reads CASSQGISGGYNEQYF. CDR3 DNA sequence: TGTGCCAGCAGCCAAGGAATTAGCGGGGGGTATAATGAGCAGTACTTC.

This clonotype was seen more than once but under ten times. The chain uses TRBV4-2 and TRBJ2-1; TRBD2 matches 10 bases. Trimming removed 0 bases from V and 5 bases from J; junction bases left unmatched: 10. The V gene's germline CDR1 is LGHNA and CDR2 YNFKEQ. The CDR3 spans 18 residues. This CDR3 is CASSQDSTRLAGDNEQFF. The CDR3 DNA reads TGTGCCAGCAGCCAAGATTCGACCCGGCTAGCGGGGGACAATGAGCAGTTCTTC.

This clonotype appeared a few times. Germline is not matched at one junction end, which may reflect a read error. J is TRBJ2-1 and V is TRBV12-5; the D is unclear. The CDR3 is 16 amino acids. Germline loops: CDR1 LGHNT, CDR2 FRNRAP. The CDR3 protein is CASGLVRTTSNNEQFF. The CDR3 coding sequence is TGTGCTAGTGGTCTGGTGAGGACCACGTCTAACAATGAGCAGTTCTTC.

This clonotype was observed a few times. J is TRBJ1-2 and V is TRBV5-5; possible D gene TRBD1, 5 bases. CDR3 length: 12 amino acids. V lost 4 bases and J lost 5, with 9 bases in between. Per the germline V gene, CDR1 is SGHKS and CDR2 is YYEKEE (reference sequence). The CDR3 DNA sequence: TGTGCCAGCAGCGAGGGGACGTATGGCTACACCTTC. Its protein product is CASSEGTYGYTF.

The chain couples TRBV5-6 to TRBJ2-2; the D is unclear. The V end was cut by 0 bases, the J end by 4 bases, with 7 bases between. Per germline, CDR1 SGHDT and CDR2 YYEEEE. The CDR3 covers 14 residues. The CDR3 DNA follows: TGTGCCAGCAGCTTGGAACTTATCACCGGGGAGCTGTTTTTT. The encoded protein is CASSLELITGELFF.

The CDR3 DNA is TGCAGTGCGGCGACAGGGGTAATCGGCTACACCTTC. Translating it yields CSAATGVIGYTF. This sequence joins TRBV20-1 and TRBJ1-2; 8 bases align to TRBD1. V gave up 6 bases and J gave up 8 bases; unmatched junction bases: 8. This CDR3 comprises 12 residues. In germline, CDR1 is DFQATT, CDR2 SNEGSKA (reference sequence).

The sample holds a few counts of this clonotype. The CDR3 DNA reads TGTGCCAGCAGTTACGGGCAGGGACGATGGGAGCAGTACTTC. Protein: CASSYGQGRWEQYF. The rearrangement links TRBV6-2 or TRBV6-3 to TRBJ2-7; possibly TRBD1 or TRBD2 for D (5 bases each). Per germline, CDR1 MNHEY and CDR2 SVGEGT. Trimming took 2 bases from V and 7 from J, leaving 15 bases between them. The length of the CDR3 is 14 residues.

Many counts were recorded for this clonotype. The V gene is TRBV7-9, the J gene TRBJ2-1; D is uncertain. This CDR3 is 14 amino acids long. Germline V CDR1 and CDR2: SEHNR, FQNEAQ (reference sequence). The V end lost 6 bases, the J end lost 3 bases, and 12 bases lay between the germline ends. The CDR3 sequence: CASSFSGDYNEQFF. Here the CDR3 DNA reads TGTGCCAGCAGTTTCAGTGGCGACTACAATGAGCAGTTCTTC. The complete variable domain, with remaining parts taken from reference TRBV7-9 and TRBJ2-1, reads DTGVSQNPRHKITKRGQNVTFRCDPISEHNRLYWYRQTLGQGPEFLTYFQNEAQLEKSRLLSDRFSAERPKGSFSTLEIQRTEQGDSAMYLCASSFSGDYNEQFFGPGTRLTVL.

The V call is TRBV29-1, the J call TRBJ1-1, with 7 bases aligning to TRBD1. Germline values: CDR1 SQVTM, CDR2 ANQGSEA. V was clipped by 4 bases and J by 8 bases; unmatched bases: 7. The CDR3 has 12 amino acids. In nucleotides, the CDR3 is TGCAGCGTTGCGACAGGGACTCCGGAAGCTTTCTTT. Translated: CSVATGTPEAFF.

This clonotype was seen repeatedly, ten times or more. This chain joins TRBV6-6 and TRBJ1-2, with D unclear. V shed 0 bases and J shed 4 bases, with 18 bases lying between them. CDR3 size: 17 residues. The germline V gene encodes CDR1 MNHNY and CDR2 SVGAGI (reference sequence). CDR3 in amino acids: CASSYSTSGSEGYGYTF. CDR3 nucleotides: TGTGCCAGCAGTTACTCGACCTCCGGGTCTGAGGGCTATGGCTACACCTTC.

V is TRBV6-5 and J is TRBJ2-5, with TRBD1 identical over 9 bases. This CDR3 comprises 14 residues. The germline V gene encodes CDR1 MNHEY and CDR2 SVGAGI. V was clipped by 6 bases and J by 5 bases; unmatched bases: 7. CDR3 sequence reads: CASRSTGGSETQYF. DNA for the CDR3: TGTGCCAGCAGATCAACAGGGGGCAGCGAGACCCAGTACTTC.

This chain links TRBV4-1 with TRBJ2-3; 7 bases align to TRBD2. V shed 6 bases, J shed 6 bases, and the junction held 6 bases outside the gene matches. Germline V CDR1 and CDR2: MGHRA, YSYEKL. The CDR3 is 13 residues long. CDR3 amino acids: CASRLQLADTQYF. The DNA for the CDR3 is TGCGCCAGCAGGCTTCAACTAGCGGATACGCAGTATTTT.

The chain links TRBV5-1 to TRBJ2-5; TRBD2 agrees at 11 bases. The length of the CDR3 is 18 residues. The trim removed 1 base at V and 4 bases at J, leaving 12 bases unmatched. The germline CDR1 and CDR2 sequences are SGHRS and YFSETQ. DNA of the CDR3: TGCGCCAGCAGCTTGTTTACTAGCGGGGGTTCGGGTGGAGAGACCCAGTACTTC. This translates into CASSLFTSGGSGGETQYF. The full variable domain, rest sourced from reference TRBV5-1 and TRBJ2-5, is KAGVTQTPRYLIKTRGQQVTLSCSPISGHRSVSWYQQTPGQGLQFLFEYFSETQRNKGNFPGRFSGRQFSNSRSEMNVSTLELGDSALYLCASSLFTSGGSGGETQYFGPGTRLLVL.

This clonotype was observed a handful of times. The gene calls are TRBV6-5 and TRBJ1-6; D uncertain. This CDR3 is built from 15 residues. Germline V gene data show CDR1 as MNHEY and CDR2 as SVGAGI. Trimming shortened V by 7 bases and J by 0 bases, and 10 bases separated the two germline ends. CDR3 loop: CASTFLDSYNSPLHF. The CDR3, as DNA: TGTGCCAGCACTTTCCTGGACTCCTATAATTCACCCCTCCACTTT.

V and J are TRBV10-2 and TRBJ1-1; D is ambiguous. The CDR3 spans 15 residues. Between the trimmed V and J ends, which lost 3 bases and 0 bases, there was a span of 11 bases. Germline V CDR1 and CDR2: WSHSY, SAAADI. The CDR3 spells CASSDTKTLNTEAFF. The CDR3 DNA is TGCGCCAGCAGTGACACGAAGACCCTGAACACTGAAGCTTTCTTT.

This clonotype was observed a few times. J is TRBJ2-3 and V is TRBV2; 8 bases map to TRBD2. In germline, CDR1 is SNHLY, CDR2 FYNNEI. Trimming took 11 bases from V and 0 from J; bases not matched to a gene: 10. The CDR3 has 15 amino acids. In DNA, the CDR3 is TGTGCCGCCCTCGGGGGGGGGTATAGCACAGATACGCAGTATTTT. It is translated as CAALGGGYSTDTQYF.

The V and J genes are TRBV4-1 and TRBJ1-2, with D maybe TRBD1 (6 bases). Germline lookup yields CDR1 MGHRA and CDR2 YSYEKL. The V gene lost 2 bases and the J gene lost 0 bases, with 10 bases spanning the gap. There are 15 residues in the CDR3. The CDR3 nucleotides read TGCGCCAGCAGCCAAACCGACAGGTCTAACTATGGCTACACCTTC. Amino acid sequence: CASSQTDRSNYGYTF.

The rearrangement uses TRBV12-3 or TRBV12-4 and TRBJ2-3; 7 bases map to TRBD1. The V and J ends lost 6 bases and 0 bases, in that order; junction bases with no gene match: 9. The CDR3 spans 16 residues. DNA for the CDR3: TGTGCCAGCAGCAATACATCGGGACAGAGCACAGATACGCAGTATTTT. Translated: CASSNTSGQSTDTQYF.